This T cell receptor (beta chain) was recorded in a study of CD8 T cells in ankylosing spondylitis. Libraries for TCR beta were made by quantitative 5'-RACE with molecular barcodes. TCRdb analysed the 5' RACE reads with MiXCR anew, one entry per CDR3 protein. The table shows more than 200,000 distinct CDR3 sequences, with roughly a quarter occurring only once. Study-level points and caveats: Ankylosing spondylitis blood appeared to be characterized by a TCR beta motif of 7 to 9 highly homologous variants.

This clonotype was picked up a small number of times. The antigen is undetermined. Specimen: blood, either unsorted or a sorted T cell fraction (not recorded which). This clonotype was sampled from a male donor with ankylosing spondylitis or in good health (not recorded which).

The CDR3 loop is CASSYFGQANYGYTF. The CDR3 region has the DNA TGTGCCAGCAGTTATTTCGGCCAGGCTAACTATGGCTACACCTTC. The genes are TRBV6-5 and TRBJ1-2, with D unclear. Per the germline V gene, CDR1 is MNHEY and CDR2 is SVGAGI. Trimming removed 3 bases from V and 0 bases from J, with 11 bases in between. The CDR3 length is 15 residues.